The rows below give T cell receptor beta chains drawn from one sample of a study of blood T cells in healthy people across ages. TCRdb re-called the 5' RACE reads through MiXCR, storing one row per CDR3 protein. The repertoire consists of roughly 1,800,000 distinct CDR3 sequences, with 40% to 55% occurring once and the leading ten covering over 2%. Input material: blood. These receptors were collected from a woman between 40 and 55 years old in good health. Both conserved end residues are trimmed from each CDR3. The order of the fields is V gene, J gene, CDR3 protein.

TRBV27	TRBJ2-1	ASSLSSIQWEQF
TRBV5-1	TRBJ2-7	ASCRTTGATYEQY
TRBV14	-	ASSQVGGAGNIQY
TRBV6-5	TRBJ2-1	ASSYTSGGYYNEQF
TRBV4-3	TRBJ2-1	ASSQDRAVNEQF
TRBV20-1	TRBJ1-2	SASLDGQYGYT
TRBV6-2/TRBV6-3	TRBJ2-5	ASSRRTRYNEQY
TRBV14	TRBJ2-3	ASSGRRGTDTQY
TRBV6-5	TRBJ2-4	ASSYSELAKNIQY
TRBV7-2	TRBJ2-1	ASSLRQGGVNEQF
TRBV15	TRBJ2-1	ATSTGTDEQF
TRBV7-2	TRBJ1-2	ASSWGQGVAGYT
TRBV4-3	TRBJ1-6	ASSQETRSPLH
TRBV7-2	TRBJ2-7	ASSLSFSYEQY
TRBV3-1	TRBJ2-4	ASSPTLHIQY
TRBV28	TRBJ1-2	ASSAPGTLAYGYT
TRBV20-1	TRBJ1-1	SAKSGGGGTEAF
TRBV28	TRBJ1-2	ASSLFGQGSRNYGYT
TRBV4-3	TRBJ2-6	ASSQDTVHPSGANVLT
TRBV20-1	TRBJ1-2	SVDSPIGYT
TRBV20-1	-	SAPGQGDYEQY
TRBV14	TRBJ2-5	ASSQDLTGINQETQY
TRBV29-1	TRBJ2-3	SVETGGWENTQY
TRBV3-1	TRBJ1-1	ASSQNLQGNTEAF
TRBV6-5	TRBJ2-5	ASTSRRTGTGGQY
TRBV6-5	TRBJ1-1	ASSEGRQNTEAF
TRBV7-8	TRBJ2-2	ASTPVQGTRGELF
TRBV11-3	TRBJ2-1	ASSDRLAIRNEQF
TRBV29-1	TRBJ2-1	SVYGLAGVGSYNEQF
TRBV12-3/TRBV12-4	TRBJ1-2	ASSLAYRGNGYT
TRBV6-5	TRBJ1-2	ASSINSGYGYT
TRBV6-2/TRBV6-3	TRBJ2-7	ASATAPGRAQY
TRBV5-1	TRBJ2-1	ASRDPGQEYNEQF
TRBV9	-	ASSEKLETQY